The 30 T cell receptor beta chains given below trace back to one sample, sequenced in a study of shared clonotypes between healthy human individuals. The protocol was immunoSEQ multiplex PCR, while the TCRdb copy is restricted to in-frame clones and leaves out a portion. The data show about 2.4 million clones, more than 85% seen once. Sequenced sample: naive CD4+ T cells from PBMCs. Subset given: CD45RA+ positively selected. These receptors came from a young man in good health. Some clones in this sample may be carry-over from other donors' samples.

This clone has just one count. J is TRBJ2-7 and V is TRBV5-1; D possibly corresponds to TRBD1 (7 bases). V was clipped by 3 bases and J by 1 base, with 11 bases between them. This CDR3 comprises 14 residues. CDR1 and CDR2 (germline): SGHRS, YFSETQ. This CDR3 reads CASSSTGTSYEQYF. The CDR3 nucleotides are TGCGCCAGCAGCTCGACAGGGACTTCCTACGAGCAGTACTTC.

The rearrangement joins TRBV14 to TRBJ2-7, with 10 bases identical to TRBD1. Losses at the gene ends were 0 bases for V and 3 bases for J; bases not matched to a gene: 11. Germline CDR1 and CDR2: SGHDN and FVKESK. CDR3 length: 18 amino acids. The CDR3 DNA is TGTGCCAGCAGCCAAGATATCCCGGGACAGGGGACGAGCTACGAGCAGTACTTC. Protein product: CASSQDIPGQGTSYEQYF.

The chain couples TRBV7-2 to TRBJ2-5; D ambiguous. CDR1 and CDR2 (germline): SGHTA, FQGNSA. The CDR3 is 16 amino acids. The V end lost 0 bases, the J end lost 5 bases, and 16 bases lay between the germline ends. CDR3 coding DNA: TGTGCCAGCAGCTTAGCCCCCTTGGGAATGCGGGAGACCCAGTACTTC. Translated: CASSLAPLGMRETQYF.

CDR3: CASSSGQIINNEQFF. The DNA of the CDR3 is TGCGCCAGCAGCTCCGGACAGATAATAAACAATGAGCAGTTCTTC. The chain joins TRBV5-1 to TRBJ2-1, with D perhaps TRBD1 (6 bases). The CDR3 extends over 15 amino acids. Germline V gene lookup returns CDR1 SGHRS and CDR2 YFSETQ. Trimming removed 3 bases at V and 5 bases at J, with 15 bases between.

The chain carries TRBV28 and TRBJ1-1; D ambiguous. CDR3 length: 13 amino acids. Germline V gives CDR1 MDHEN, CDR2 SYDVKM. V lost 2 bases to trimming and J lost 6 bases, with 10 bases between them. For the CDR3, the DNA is TGTGCCAGCAGTTTAAATCCGAAACCTGAAGCTTTCTTT. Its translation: CASSLNPKPEAFF.

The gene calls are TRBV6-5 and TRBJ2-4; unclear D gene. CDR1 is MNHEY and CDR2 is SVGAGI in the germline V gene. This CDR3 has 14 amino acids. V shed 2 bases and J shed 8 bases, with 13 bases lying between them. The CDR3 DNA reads TGTGCCAGCAGTTACGATGCTAGTTTGTACATTCAGTACTTC. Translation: CASSYDASLYIQYF.

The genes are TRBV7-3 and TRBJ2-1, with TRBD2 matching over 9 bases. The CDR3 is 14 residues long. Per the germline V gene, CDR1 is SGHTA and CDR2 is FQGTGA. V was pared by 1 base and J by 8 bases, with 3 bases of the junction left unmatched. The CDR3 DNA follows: TGTGCCAGCAGCTTAAATAGCGGGAGTTATGAGCAGTTCTTC. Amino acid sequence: CASSLNSGSYEQFF.

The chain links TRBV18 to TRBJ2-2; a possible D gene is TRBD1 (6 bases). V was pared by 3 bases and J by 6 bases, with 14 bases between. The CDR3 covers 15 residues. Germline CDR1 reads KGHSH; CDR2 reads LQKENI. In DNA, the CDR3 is TGTGCCAGCTCACCGCCCGGACAGTGGGCCGGGGAGCTGTTTTTT. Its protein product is CASSPPGQWAGELFF.

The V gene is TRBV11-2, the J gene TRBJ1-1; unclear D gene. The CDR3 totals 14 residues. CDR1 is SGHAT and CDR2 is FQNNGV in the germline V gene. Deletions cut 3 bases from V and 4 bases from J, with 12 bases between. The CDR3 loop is CASSLSTGLTEAFF. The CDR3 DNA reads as TGTGCCAGCAGCTTGTCCACGGGCCTCACTGAAGCTTTCTTT. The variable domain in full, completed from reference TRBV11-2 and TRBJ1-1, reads EAGVAQSPRYKIIEKRQSVAFWCNPISGHATLYWYQQILGQGPKLLIQFQNNGVVDDSQLPKDRFSAERLKGVDSTLKIQPAKLEDSAVYLCASSLSTGLTEAFFGQGTRLTVV.

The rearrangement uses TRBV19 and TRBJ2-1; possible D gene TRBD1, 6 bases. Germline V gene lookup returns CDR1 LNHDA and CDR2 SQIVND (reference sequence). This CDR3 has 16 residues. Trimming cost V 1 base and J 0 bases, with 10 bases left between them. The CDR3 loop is CASSIAQGASYNEQFF. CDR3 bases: TGTGCCAGTAGTATAGCACAGGGAGCCTCCTACAATGAGCAGTTCTTC.

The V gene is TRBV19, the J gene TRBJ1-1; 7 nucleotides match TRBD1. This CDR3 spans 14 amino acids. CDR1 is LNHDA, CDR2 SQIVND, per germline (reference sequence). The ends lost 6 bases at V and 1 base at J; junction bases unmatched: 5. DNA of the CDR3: TGTGCCAGTAGAACAGGGGCGCCGAACACTGAAGCTTTCTTT. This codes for CASRTGAPNTEAFF. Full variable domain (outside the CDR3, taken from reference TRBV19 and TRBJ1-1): DGGITQSPKYLFRKEGQNVTLSCEQNLNHDAMYWYRQDPGQGLRLIYYSQIVNDFQKGDIAEGYSVSREKKESFPLTVTSAQKNPTAFYLCASRTGAPNTEAFFGQGTRLTVV.

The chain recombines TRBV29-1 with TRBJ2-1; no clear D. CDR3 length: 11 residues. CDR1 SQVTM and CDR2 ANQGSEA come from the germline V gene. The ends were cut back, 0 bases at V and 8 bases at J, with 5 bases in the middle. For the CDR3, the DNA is TGCAGCGTTGAAGATCGGGATGAGCAGTTCTTC. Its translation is CSVEDRDEQFF.

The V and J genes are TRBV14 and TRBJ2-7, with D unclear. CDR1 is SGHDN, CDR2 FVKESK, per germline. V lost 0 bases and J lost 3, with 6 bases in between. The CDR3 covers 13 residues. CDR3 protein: CASSQDHNYEQYF. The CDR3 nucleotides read TGTGCCAGCAGCCAAGATCATAACTACGAGCAGTACTTC.

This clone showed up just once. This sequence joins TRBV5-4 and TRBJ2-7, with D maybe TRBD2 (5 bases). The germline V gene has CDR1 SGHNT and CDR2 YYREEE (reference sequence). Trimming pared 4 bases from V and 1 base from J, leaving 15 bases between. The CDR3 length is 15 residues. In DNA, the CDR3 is TGTGCCAGCAGCCCCACCGCTAGCTCATCCTACGAGCAGTACTTC. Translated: CASSPTASSSYEQYF. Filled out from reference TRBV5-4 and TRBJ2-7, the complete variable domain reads ETGVTQSPTHLIKTRGQQVTLRCSSQSGHNTVSWYQQALGQGPQFIFQYYREEENGRGNFPPRFSGLQFPNYSSELNVNALELDDSALYLCASSPTASSSYEQYFGPGTRLTVT.

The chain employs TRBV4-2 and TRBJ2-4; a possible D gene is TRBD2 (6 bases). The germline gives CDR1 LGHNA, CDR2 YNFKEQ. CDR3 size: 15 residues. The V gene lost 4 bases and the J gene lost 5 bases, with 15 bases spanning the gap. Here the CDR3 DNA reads TGTGCCAGCAGCCGGCTATCGGGGGAGCAAAACATTCAGTACTTC. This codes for CASSRLSGEQNIQYF.

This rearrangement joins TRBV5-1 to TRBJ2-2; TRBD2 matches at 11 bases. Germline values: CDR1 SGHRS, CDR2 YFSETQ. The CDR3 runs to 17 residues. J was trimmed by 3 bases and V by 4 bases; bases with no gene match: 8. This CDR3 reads CASSGGVAGGDTGELFF. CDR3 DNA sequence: TGCGCCAGCAGCGGAGGAGTAGCGGGAGGGGACACCGGGGAGCTGTTTTTT.

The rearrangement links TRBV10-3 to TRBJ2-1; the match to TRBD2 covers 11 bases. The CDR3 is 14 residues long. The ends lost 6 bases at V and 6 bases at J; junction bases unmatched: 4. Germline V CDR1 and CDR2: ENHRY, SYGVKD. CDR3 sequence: CAISGTSGFNEQFF. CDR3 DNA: TGTGCCATCAGCGGGACTAGCGGCTTCAATGAGCAGTTCTTC.

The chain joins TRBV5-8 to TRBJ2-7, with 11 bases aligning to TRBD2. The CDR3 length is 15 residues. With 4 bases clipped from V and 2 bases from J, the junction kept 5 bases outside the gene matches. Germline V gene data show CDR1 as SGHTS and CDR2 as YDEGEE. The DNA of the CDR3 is TGTGCCAGCAGCCGGGGACTAGCGGAGACCTACGAGCAGTACTTC. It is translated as CASSRGLAETYEQYF.

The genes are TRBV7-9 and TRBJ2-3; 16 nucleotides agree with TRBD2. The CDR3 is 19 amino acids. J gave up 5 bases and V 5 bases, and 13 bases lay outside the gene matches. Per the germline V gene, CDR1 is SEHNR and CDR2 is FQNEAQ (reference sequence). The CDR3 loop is CASSRPSGTSGRAIDTQYF. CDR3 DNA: TGTGCCAGCAGCCGACCCTCCGGGACTAGCGGGAGGGCTATAGATACGCAGTATTTT. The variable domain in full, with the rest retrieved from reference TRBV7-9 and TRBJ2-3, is DTGVSQNPRHKITKRGQNVTFRCDPISEHNRLYWYRQTLGQGPEFLTYFQNEAQLEKSRLLSDRFSAERPKGSFSTLEIQRTEQGDSAMYLCASSRPSGTSGRAIDTQYFGPGTRLTVL.

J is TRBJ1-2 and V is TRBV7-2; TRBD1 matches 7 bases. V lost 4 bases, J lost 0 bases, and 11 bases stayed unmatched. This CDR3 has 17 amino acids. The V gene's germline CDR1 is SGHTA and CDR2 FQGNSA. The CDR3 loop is CASSSEGAYPTNYGYTF. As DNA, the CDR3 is TGTGCCAGCAGCTCCGAGGGGGCTTACCCGACTAACTATGGCTACACCTTC.

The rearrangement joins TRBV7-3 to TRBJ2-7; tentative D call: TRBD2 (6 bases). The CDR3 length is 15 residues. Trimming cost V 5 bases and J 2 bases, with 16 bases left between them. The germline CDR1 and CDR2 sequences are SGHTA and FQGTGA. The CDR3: CASSLRGDPTYEQYF. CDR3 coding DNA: TGTGCCAGCAGCCTGCGCGGGGATCCTACCTACGAGCAGTACTTC.

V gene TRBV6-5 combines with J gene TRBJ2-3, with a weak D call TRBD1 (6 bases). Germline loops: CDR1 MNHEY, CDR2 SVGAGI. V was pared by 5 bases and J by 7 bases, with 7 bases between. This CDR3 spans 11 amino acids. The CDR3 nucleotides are TGTGCCAGCAGTCAGGGGAATACGCAGTATTTT. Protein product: CASSQGNTQYF.

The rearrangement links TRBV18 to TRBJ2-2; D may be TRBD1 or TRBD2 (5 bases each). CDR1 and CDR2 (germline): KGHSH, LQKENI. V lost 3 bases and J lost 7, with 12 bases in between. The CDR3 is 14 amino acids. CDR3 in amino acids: CASSPGGPIGELFF. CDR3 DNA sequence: TGTGCCAGCTCACCTGGGGGACCGATCGGGGAGCTGTTTTTT.

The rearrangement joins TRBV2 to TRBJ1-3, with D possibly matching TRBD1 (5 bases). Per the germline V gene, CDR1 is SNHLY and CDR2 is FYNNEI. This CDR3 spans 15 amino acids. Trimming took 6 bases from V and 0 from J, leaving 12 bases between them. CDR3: CASSRGQSSGNTIYF. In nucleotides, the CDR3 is TGTGCCAGCAGCCGGGGCCAGAGCTCTGGAAACACCATATATTTT.

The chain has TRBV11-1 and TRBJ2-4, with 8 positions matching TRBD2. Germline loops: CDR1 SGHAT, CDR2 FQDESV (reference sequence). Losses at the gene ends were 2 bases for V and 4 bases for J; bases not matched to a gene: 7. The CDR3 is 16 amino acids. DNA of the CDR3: TGTGCCAGCAGCTTATCACGGGAGGGGATAAAAAACATTCAGTACTTC. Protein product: CASSLSREGIKNIQYF.

The CDR3, as DNA: TGTGCCAGCAGTTACCACGCTCAACCCCAGCATTTT. Translating gives CASSYHAQPQHF. The chain uses TRBV6-5 and TRBJ1-5, with unresolved D. V was clipped by 2 bases and J by 10 bases, with 9 bases between them. The CDR3 covers 12 residues. The V gene's germline CDR1 is MNHEY and CDR2 SVGAGI.

This chain's CDR3 is CASSLLGLGNQPQHF. The CDR3 DNA is TGTGCCAGCAGTTTGTTGGGGCTCGGCAATCAGCCCCAGCATTTT. The V gene is TRBV27, the J gene TRBJ1-5, with D perhaps matching TRBD1 (5 bases). Deletions cut 3 bases from V and 2 bases from J, with 11 bases between. CDR1 MNHEY and CDR2 SMNVEV come from the germline V gene (reference sequence). This CDR3 region has 15 residues.

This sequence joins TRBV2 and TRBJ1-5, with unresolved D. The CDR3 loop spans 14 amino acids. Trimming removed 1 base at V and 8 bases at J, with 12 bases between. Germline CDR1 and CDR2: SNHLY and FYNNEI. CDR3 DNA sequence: TGTGCCAGCAGTGAAGATAGGGAAGTGGAGCCCCAGCATTTT. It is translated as CASSEDREVEPQHF.

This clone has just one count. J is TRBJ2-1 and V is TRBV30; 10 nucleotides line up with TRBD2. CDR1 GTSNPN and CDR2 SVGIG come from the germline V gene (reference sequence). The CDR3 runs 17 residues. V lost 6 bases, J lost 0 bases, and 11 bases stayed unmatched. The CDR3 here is CACLSLAGASSYNEQFF. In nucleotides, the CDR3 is TGTGCCTGCTTGAGCCTAGCGGGAGCGTCCTCCTACAATGAGCAGTTCTTC.

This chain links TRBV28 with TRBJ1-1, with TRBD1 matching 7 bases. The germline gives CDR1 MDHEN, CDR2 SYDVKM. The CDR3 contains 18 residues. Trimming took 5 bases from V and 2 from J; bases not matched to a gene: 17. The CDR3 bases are TGTGCCAGCAGTCCTAACAGGGGAGCCTCGATCCACAACACTGAAGCTTTCTTT. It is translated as CASSPNRGASIHNTEAFF.